The text below deals with one TCR beta chain. What it binds is not known. The sample originates from a study of graft-versus-host responses after intestinal transplantation. V was shortened by 3 bases and J by 0 bases, with 8 bases between the two germline ends. The CDR3 totals 13 residues. From germline, CDR1 is SQVTM and CDR2 ANQGSEA. This table comes from immunoSEQ multiplex PCR, and its TCRdb copy is limited to in-frame clones, with some not included. The sample yields fewer than 150,000 clones, roughly nine tenths seen once. The chain links TRBV29-1 to TRBJ2-5; weak D call: TRBD1 (6 bases). The clonotype comes from a human donor who received an intestinal transplant. The material was unstimulated CD4+ T cells sorted from spleen or lymph node cells, obtained before intestinal transplant. CDR3 amino acids: CSVEGQYQETQYF. CDR3 bases: TGCAGCGTTGAGGGACAATACCAAGAGACCCAGTACTTC.